This T cell receptor beta chain originates from a study of cytomegalovirus exposure and HLA in healthy donors (dated by TCRdb to 2016 to 2017). Regarding the research as a whole: An earlier analysis of 587 of the donors reported 276 Gb of sequence data and 100 million to 120 million unique TCR beta sequences obtained from 180 million or so T cells. Among 350 to 400 genotyped donors of the cohort, an average of 235,054 unique TCR beta nucleotide sequences were sequenced per donor, roughly 18% of them non-productive. To predict cytomegalovirus infection status, the study brought together high-throughput TCR immunosequencing, statistical association of individual TCRs with disease status, and machine learning. In a later genetic analysis, genome-wide SNP genotypes for 398 of the 666 donors were used, and that subset was treated as a discovery cohort. Roughly 5 DR-DQ haplotypes were treated as single units for association and clustering because of strong linkage in the cohort. The study used immunosequencing to profile the T cell repertoires of 666 subjects and linked those repertoires to cytomegalovirus serostatus. Along with the roughly 670-subject first cohort, a separate validation cohort of 120 different subjects was used. Alongside the repertoire data, information on donor age, sex, ethnicity and CMV serostatus was compiled. HLA typing included class I and class II loci at four-digit resolution. To study patterns of TCR occurrence, a later analysis re-analyzed previously published TCR beta repertoires from 650 to 750 donors and added high-resolution HLA genotyping. Approximately 300 gigabases of sequencing data and around 80 million unique TCR sequences made up an early release that covered over 550 HLA-typed donors. Of the roughly 410 genotyped donors, 65% to 90% were placed in the genetic ancestry cluster associated with self-reported Caucasian donors. The later analysis used no new phenotypic data to find candidate immune exposures, relying instead on TCR beta sequences and their occurrence across donors. Every discovery cohort repertoire had been produced on one sequencing platform. Typing coverage varied by locus: 629-630 donors for A, B, C, DRB1 and DQB1; more than 500 for DQA1; more than 600 for DPA1; around 490 for DPB1. In an earlier analysis of 587 of the donors, high-throughput TCR beta sequencing was used to judge whether each TCR beta V gene segment behaved as functional or pseudogenic. The study aimed to test whether cataloging public T cell receptors could reveal signatures of past pathogen exposure.

The cohort consisted of hundreds of healthy bone marrow donors. All cohort members were sampled while nominally healthy, although unrecorded immune exposures were likely present. The donor was CMV seronegative and belonged to the group of 352 seronegative cohort members. Each donor provided a peripheral blood sample, and peripheral blood mononuclear cells were used for TCR beta sequencing. Genomic DNA was extracted from the blood cell samples with the Qiagen DNeasy Blood Extraction Kit. Concerning this clone itself: Its antigen remains unidentified. Base-call qualities are not available, and no considerably larger clone is one nucleotide away.

V is cut by 0 bases and J by 3 bases, and the space between the germline ends is 12 bases. Sequences SGHRS (CDR1) and YFSETQ (CDR2) are obtained from the germline V gene. From the cysteine up to the phenylalanine, the CDR3 has a length of 16 residues. The retained sequence is limited to the CDR3, 48 bases, with the frame set at the first base. The protocol used for the library was the immunoSEQ multiplex PCR assay. A mixture of 60 forward primers for TCR Vbeta segments and 13 reverse primers for TCR Jbeta segments was used in the multiplex PCR. Amplification of the CDR3 region of rearranged TCR beta genes was performed with a multiplex PCR assay on genomic DNA. Amplified TCR beta libraries were sequenced as 87-base-pair reads on the Illumina HiSeq System. In the paper's pipeline: In a later analysis, some 80 million unique TCR beta chains were counted across the 500 to 850 repertoires, and approximately 11 million of these chains were shared by at least two donors. To remove PCR and sequencing errors, raw reads were error-corrected and collapsed into unique sequences using a nearest-neighbor algorithm that merged closely related sequences. V, D and J gene segments were assigned by aligning CDR3 sequences to IMGT reference sequences. Each retained sequence needed at least a six-nucleotide match to both a V gene segment and a J gene segment. A rearrangement was called productive if the CDR3 had no stop codons and remained in frame with V and J, and every other rearrangement was called non-productive. CDR3 was defined according to IMGT convention as the region running from the second conserved V-encoded cysteine to the conserved J-encoded phenylalanine. The earlier analysis of about 500 of the donors excluded sequences that lacked an unambiguous match to a single V gene segment. An earlier analysis of approximately 590 of the donors classified V segments as functional when productive rearrangements were above 56.7% and as segregating when the standard deviation between donors was above 5%. A statistical classification framework was developed to diagnose cytomegalovirus status using the catalog of TCR beta chain sequences. In a later analysis, TCR nucleotide sequences were compared against IMGT/GENE-DB human TR gene sequences so that V and J genes could be assigned. Using the TCRdist pipeline, a later analysis assigned CDR3 sequences along with most-parsimonious VDJ recombination scenarios. In a later analysis, each TCR beta chain was defined by its CDR3 amino acid sequence together with its V-gene family, and reads lacking a unique V-gene family were excluded. As a way to deal with suspected cross-contamination and a sequencing artifact, a later analysis dropped 592 nucleotide sequences that were highly shared and had low generation probability. In a later analysis, a clonal expansion index was calculated for each public chain from normalized within-repertoire ranks of inferred template counts. Generation probabilities in a later analysis came from a VDJ recombination model fitted to out-of-frame rearrangements, and those results were checked against IGoR. Hypergeometric tests were used in a later analysis to score TCR-TCR, TCR-HLA and TCR-CMV co-occurrence, with a repertoire-size bias correction applied to the TCR pairs. A later analysis estimated false discovery rates by permuting HLA or CMV assignments 20 times. A later analysis grouped co-occurring TCRs with DBSCAN, adding TCRdist sequence similarity when clustering within HLA-allele-positive subsets. For co-occurrence clustering, repertoires with fewer than 30,000 or more than 120,000 public chains were excluded, along with roughly 5 repertoires with anomalous nucleotide sharing. Imported from immuneACCESS, the table was reduced by TCRdb to in-frame sequences with V and J called. These copies leave out some clones; in studies compared against another copy, an unresolved V gene accounts for under half, and the cause of the remainder is not known. V and J calls and clone size are copied from that table; D and trimming were computed from the DNA. The sample table lists around 150,000 clones, over 70% of them with a count of one. The ten top clones hold under 15% of the sample.

Paper-wide results and their limitations: A later analysis reported that several top co-occurrence clusters appeared linked to parvovirus B19, influenza, CMV and Epstein-Barr virus. The study gave a list of some 150 TCR beta chains associated with cytomegalovirus. Correlated functional status among segregating V segments might be attributable to linkage disequilibrium, but an unknown experimental factor could not be ruled out. A cluster of highly shared sequence variants was judged likely to represent a technical artifact of the sequencing pipeline. In a later analysis, 16,951 TCR beta sequences were associated with specific HLA alleles at a false discovery rate of 0.05. Most TCR sequences were observed very rarely across donors, whereas some public TCRs were present in many individuals. In a later genetic analysis, fewer N-insertions in productive TCRs were reported among donors in an Asian-associated ancestry cluster than the roughly 700-donor mean. The classifier was reported to diagnose cytomegalovirus status with high specificity and sensitivity in both the original and validation cohorts. Because counts were too low, more than 15 rarely observed V segments, including chromosome 9 orphons, were excluded from the earlier analysis of 500 to 700 of the donors. Because some donors lacked HLA typing at each locus, the association tests relied only on the typed subset. Only TCR beta chains were sequenced in this cohort, and the absence of alpha or paired-chain data limited detectable features. The authors suggested that the approach could potentially be generalized to other disease states and immunological phenotypes. In a later analysis, HLA-associated TCR beta chains showed more clonal expansion and lower generation probabilities than non-associated chains that were equally common. The 87-base-pair reads could not distinguish some IMGT-functional V segments, including TRBV6-2 and TRBV6-3, so those segments were excluded. When HLA alleles, especially DR and DQ, strongly co-occurred, attributing TCR associations to individual alleles was difficult. Broadly in line with IMGT annotations, most TCR beta V segments showed up in productive rearrangements about 87% or about 30% of the time in an earlier analysis of a few hundred of the donors. A few of the identified cytomegalovirus-associated TCR beta chains were confirmed in vitro to be specific for cytomegalovirus antigens. Most CMV-associated TCR beta chains appeared to be HLA-restricted in a later analysis, and the HLA associations seemed to be driven largely by CMV exposure. A further reported finding was that TCR beta sequences accurately predicted the HLA-A and HLA-B alleles for most subjects in the first cohort. A later analysis found that TCR association rates varied across HLA loci, with DRB1 alleles showing the most associated TCRs and HLA-C alleles the fewest. For the cohort, immune exposure information was limited to CMV serostatus. The presence/absence analyses assumed that sequencing depth was roughly uniform across donors, and that assumption may not be true. An association between a missense DCLRE1C variant and V-gene and J-gene trimming of TCR beta chains was found in a later genetic analysis and replicated in an independent cohort.

The sequenced sample was PBMCs. The clonotype originates from a woman in her 40s in good health and CMV-seronegative. In this chain, TRBV5-1 is recombined with TRBJ1-4; a tentative D match to TRBD1 spans 6 bases. The DNA reads as follows: TGCGCCAGCAGCTTGGCAGGGGACCGGTCTAATGAAAAACTGTTTTTT. Translated, this gives CASSLAGDRSNEKLFF.